This is a list of T cell receptor beta chains from one sample in a study of T cells after yellow fever vaccination. TCRdb ran MiXCR on the 5' RACE reads and lists one entry per CDR3 protein. The repertoire includes about 260,000 distinct CDR3 sequences, roughly 3.5% of them detected once, and around 19% sits in the top ten. The source was PBMCs, collected 15 days after the yellow fever booster vaccination. Receptors were obtained from a young man who received the YFV17D yellow fever vaccine. Each CDR3 is given with its conserved first and last residue. The order of the fields is D gene, J gene, clone size, V gene, CDR3 DNA, CDR3 protein. D genes are given only for firm matches. The size entry is marked missing in some rows and otherwise reads once, few, many or a size class.

d_gene: -; j_gene: TRBJ1-6; abundance: many; v_gene: TRBV5-1; CDR3nt: TGCGCCAGCAGCTTGAGGGGGACGACCCGGACTGATAATTCACCCCTCCACTTT; CDR3aa: CASSLRGTTRTDNSPLHF
d_gene: -; j_gene: TRBJ2-5; abundance: many; v_gene: TRBV5-1; CDR3nt: TGCGCCAGCGCCCAGCGGACCGAGGGGACAGAGACCCAGTACTTC; CDR3aa: CASAQRTEGTETQYF
d_gene: -; j_gene: TRBJ2-1; abundance: many; v_gene: TRBV12-3/TRBV12-4; CDR3nt: TGTGCCAGCAGCCTAATAACGGGGGATCCCTACAATGAGCAGTTCTTC; CDR3aa: CASSLITGDPYNEQFF
d_gene: -; j_gene: TRBJ2-3; abundance: many; v_gene: TRBV25-1; CDR3nt: TGTGCCAGCAGTAGAAGGGTGCACACCAGCACAGATACGCAGTATTTT; CDR3aa: CASSRRVHTSTDTQYF
d_gene: -; j_gene: TRBJ2-3; abundance: many; v_gene: TRBV7-2; CDR3nt: TGTGCCAGCAGTTTGAGAGATACGCAGTATTTT; CDR3aa: CASSLRDTQYF
d_gene: -; j_gene: TRBJ2-3; abundance: -; v_gene: TRBV20-1; CDR3nt: TGCAGTGCTAGATGGGGCGGGGATACGCAGTATTTT; CDR3aa: CSARWGGDTQYF
d_gene: TRBD1; j_gene: TRBJ1-2; abundance: many; v_gene: TRBV7-2; CDR3nt: TGTGCCAGCAGCGGGCTACTCGCGATGACAGGGGGCGGTAGTGGCTACACCTTC; CDR3aa: CASSGLLAMTGGGSGYTF
d_gene: TRBD1; j_gene: TRBJ1-1; abundance: many; v_gene: TRBV6-5; CDR3nt: TGTGCCAGCCAGACAGGGACGAACACTGAAGCTTTCTTT; CDR3aa: CASQTGTNTEAFF
d_gene: TRBD2; j_gene: TRBJ2-3; abundance: many; v_gene: TRBV18; CDR3nt: TGTGCCAGCTCACCCTTGGGAGGGTCCCCAGATACGCAGTATTTT; CDR3aa: CASSPLGGSPDTQYF
d_gene: TRBD2; j_gene: TRBJ2-1; abundance: many; v_gene: TRBV3-1; CDR3nt: TGTGCCAGCAGCCAGGAGTTGCGGGGGTGGAATGAGCAGTTCTTC; CDR3aa: CASSQELRGWNEQFF
d_gene: TRBD2; j_gene: TRBJ2-1; abundance: many; v_gene: TRBV7-2; CDR3nt: TGTGCCAGCAGCTTAGTCCCTAGCGGGGGTGGGGATGAGCAGTTCTTC; CDR3aa: CASSLVPSGGGDEQFF
d_gene: TRBD1; j_gene: TRBJ2-5; abundance: many; v_gene: TRBV27; CDR3nt: TGTGCCAGCCAAACAGGGGGAGAGACCCAGTACTTC; CDR3aa: CASQTGGETQYF
d_gene: TRBD1; j_gene: TRBJ2-1; abundance: many; v_gene: TRBV5-8; CDR3nt: TGTGCCAGCAGCTGGGGACAGGGATTCGGCAATGAGCAGTTCTTC; CDR3aa: CASSWGQGFGNEQFF
d_gene: -; j_gene: TRBJ1-1; abundance: few; v_gene: TRBV20-1; CDR3nt: TGCAGTGCAACAGACGCGTACGGGAAGGCTTTCTTT; CDR3aa: CSATDAYGKAFF
d_gene: -; j_gene: TRBJ2-3; abundance: many; v_gene: TRBV11-2; CDR3nt: TGTGCCAGCTATGACCCAGATACGCAGTATTTT; CDR3aa: CASYDPDTQYF
d_gene: -; j_gene: TRBJ1-3; abundance: many; v_gene: TRBV12-3/TRBV12-4; CDR3nt: TGTGCCAGCAGTTTAATGGGCTCGATTGGAAACACCATATATTTT; CDR3aa: CASSLMGSIGNTIYF
d_gene: -; j_gene: TRBJ2-1; abundance: few; v_gene: TRBV7-9; CDR3nt: TGTGCCAGCAGCTTAGAGTCTAGCTCTGAGCAGTTCTTC; CDR3aa: CASSLESSSEQFF
d_gene: TRBD1; j_gene: TRBJ2-7; abundance: many; v_gene: TRBV2; CDR3nt: TGTGCCAGCAGTGTGACGGGACAGGCCTACGAGCAGTACTTC; CDR3aa: CASSVTGQAYEQYF